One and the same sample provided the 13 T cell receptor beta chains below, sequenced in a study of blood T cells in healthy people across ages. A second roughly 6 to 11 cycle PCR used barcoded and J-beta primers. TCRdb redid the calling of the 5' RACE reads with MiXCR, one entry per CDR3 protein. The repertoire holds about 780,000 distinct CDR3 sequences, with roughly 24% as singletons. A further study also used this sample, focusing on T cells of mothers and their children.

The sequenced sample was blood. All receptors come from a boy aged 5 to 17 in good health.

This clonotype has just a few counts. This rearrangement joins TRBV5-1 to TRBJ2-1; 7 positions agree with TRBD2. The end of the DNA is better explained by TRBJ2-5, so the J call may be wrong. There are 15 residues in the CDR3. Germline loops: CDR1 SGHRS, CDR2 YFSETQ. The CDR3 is CASSRAAGVTETQYF. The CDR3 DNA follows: TGCGCCAGCAGCCGGGCTGCGGGGGTTACGGAGACCCAGTACTTC.

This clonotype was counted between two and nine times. The CDR3 spells CASSFNGAYEQYF. CDR3 DNA sequence: TGCGCCAGCAGCTTCAATGGGGCCTACGAGCAGTACTTC. The chain uses TRBV5-1 and TRBJ2-7; D gene uncertain. CDR1 is SGHRS and CDR2 is YFSETQ in the germline V gene. V was clipped by 2 bases and J by 2 bases, with 8 bases between them. The CDR3 extends over 13 amino acids.

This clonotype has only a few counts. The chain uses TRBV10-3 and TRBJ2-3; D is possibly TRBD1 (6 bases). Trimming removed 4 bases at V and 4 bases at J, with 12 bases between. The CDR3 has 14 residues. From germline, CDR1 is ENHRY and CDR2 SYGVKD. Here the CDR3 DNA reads TGTGCCATCAGTGGATCGGCAGGGGCAGATACGCAGTATTTT. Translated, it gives CAISGSAGADTQYF.

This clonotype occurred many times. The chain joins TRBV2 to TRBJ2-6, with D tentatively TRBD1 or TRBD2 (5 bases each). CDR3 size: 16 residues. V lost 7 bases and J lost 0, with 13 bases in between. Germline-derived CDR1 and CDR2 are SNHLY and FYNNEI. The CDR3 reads CASTWDGRSGANVLTF. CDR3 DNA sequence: TGTGCCAGCACATGGGACGGCCGCTCTGGGGCCAACGTCCTGACTTTC.

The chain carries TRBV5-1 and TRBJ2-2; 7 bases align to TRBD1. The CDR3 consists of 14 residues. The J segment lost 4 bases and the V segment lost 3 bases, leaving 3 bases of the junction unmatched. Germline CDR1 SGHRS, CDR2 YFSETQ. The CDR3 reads CASSSGQLTGELFF. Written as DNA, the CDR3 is TGCGCCAGCAGCTCGGGACAGCTCACCGGGGAGCTGTTTTTT.

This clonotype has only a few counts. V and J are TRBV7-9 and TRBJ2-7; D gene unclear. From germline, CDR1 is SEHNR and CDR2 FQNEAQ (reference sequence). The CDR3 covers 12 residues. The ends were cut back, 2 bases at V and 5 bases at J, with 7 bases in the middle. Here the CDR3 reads CASSLMGNEQYF. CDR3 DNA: TGTGCCAGCAGCTTAATGGGAAACGAGCAGTACTTC.

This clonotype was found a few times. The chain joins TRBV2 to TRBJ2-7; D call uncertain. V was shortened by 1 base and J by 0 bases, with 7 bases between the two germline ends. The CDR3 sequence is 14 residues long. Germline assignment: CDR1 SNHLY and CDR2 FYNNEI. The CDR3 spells CASSEGSFSYEQYF. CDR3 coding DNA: TGTGCCAGCAGTGAAGGCTCCTTCTCCTACGAGCAGTACTTC.

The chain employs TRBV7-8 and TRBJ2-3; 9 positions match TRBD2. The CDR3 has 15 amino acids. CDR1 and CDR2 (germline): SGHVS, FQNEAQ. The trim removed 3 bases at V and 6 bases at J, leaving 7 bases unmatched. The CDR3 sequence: CASSFAGGEGDTQYF. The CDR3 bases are TGTGCCAGCAGCTTCGCGGGGGGGGAAGGGGATACGCAGTATTTT.

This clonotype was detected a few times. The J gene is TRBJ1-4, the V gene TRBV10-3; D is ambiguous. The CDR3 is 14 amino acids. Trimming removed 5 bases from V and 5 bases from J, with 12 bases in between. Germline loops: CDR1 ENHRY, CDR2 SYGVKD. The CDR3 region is CAISLTEFNEKLFF. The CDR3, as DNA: TGTGCCATCAGTTTAACGGAGTTCAATGAAAAACTGTTTTTT.

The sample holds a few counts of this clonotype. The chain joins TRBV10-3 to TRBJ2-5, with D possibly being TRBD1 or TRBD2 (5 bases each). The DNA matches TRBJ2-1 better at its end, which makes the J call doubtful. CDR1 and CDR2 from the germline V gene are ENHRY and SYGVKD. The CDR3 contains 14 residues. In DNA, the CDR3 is TGTGCCATCAGTGAGCGGGACGGCGACAATGAGCAGTTCTTC. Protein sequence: CAISERDGDNEQFF.

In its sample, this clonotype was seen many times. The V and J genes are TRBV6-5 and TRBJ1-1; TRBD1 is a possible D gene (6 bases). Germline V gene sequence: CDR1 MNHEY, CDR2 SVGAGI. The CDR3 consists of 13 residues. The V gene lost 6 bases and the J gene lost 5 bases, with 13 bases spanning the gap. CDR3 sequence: CASRETGGTEAFF. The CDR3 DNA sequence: TGTGCCAGCAGAGAGACAGGAGGGACTGAAGCTTTCTTT.

CDR3 nucleotide sequence: TGCGCCAGCAGCACACGGACAGGGGGGACAGATACGCAGTATTTT. Its translation is CASSTRTGGTDTQYF. J is TRBJ2-3 and V is TRBV5-1; 10 nucleotides match TRBD1. The CDR3 consists of 15 residues. Germline V gene lookup returns CDR1 SGHRS and CDR2 YFSETQ. J was trimmed by 3 bases and V by 4 bases; bases with no gene match: 5.

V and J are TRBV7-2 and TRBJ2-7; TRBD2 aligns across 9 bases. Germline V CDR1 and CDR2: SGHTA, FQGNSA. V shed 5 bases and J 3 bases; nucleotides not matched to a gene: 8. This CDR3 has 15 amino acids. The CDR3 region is CASSRNSGSLYEQYF. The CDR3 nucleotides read TGTGCCAGCAGCCGGAATAGCGGGAGTCTCTACGAGCAGTACTTC.